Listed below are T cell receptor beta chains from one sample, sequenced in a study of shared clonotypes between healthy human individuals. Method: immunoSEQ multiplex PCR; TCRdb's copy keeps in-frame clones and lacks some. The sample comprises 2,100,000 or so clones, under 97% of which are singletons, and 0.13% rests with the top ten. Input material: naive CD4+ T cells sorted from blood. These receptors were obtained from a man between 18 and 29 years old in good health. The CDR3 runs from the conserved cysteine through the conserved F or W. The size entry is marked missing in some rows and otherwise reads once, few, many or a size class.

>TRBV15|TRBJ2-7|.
CATSREASGAYEQYF
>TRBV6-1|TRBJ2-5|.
CASSALGAGGQETQYF
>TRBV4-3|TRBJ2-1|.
CASSQANNEQFF
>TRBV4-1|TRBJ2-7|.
CASSQGTANYEQYF
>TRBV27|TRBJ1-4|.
CASSLSVRQLNEKLFF
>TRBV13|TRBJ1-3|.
CASSLATATGNTIYF
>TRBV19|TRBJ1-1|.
CASSITLWAEAFF
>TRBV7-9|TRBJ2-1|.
CASSERAADNEQFF
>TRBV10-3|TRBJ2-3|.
CAISESGGGRSRDTQYF
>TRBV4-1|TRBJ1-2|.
CASSQAGTVNGYTF
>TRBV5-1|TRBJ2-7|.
CASSLLSGGHYEQYF
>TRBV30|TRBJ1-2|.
CAWSGGMTAGYGYTF
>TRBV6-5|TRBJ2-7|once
CASRQGYDGSYEQYF
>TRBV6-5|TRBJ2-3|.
CASQEGRWDTQYF
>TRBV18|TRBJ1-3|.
CASSPSGTGNTIYF
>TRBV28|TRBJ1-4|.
CASSSYPGTDYEKLFF
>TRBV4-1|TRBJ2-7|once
CASSSGQGLNEQYF
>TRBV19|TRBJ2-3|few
CASSIADTQYF
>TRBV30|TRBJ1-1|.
CAWSVSRQGEAFF
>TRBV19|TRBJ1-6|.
CASSRQGASSPLHF
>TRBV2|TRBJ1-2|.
CASSEYETGEGYTF
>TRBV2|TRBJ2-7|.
CASSETGVSYEQYF
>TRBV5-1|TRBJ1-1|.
CASSLVSGPTEAFF
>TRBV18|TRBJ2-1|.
CASSPLPLAGTVYNEQFF
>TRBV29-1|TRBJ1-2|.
CSVVTGANYGYTF
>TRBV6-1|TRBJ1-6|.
CASSPPGVVTSLHF
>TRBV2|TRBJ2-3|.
CASRTAVTDTQYF
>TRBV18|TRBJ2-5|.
CASSPVLGVQETQYF
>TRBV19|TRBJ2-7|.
CASSMGDRFEQYF
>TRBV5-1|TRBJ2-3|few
CASSLVAGGTDTQYF
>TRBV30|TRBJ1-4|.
CAWDVRPENEKLFF
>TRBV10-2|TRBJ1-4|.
CASSEGRRGGNEKLFF
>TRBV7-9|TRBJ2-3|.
CASSDTDTQYF
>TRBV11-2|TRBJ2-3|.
CASSLGVQSSTDTQYF
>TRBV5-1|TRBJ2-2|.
CASSQGPTGELFF
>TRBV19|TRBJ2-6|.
CASRKTGFSGANVLTF
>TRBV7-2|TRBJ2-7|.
CASSSPLWPLREGSYEQYF
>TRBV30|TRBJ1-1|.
CAWRGTGGINIEAFF
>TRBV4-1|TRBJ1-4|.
CASSRLGAREKLFF
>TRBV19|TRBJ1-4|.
CASSIGRTTNEKLFF
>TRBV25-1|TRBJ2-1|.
CASSEYGGRSSYNEQFF
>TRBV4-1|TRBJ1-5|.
CASSHTGGNQPQHF
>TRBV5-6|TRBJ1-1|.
CASSLGAPTEAFF
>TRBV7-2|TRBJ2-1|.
CASSLGVGEQFF
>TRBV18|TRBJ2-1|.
CASSPPLTFLANKVDEQFF
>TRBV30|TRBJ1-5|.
CAWNSGTFGQPQHF
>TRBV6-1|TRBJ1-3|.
CASSGRGIYTIYF
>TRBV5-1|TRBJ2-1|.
CASSETGANEQFF